What follows is one T cell receptor (beta chain) and its context. There are a few counts of this clonotype. Its target antigen remains unknown. No base quality values were provided; no much bigger clone lies one nucleotide off. This entry belongs to a study of identical twins (TCRdb year 2016). Broadly, across the study: To test whether fetal clonotypes persist, the study used deep sequencing on TCR alpha and beta repertoires from monozygotic twins, unrelated adults of various ages, and cord blood. To rule out contamination, the twin experiments were replicated at different times with different library preparation protocols. Broad study findings and their caveats: Compared with coincidental sharing between unrelated individuals, out-of-frame TCR alpha sequences shared between twins showed an excess of sequences with low generation probability. In beta out-of-frame sequences, excess twin sharing was weaker, because having fewer shared sequences lowered the signal-to-noise ratio. Fewer insertions were carried by abundant cord blood beta clonotypes; a weaker similar trend was observed in young adult naive repertoires, while no such trend was observed in memory repertoires. Zero-insertion analyses could be partly confounded by invariant T cells such as MAIT and iNKT, although diverse VJ usage argued against such confounding for most clonotypes. Conclusions relied on cross-sectional statistical analysis, since the same donors could not be followed over many years. Out-of-frame TCR alpha sharing in monozygotic twins was systematically underestimated by recombination models, whereas sharing between unrelated individuals was in agreement with the recombination models.

All donors were healthy Caucasians. Three pairs of female monozygotic twins, all aged 18 to 29 years, made up the twin cohort. Peripheral blood mononuclear cells were the source from which RNA for the TCR libraries was isolated. Library prep was done by 5' RACE. These reads were obtained on an Illumina HiSeq 2000. Template switching added a universal primer binding site, and the final cDNA carried a unique molecular identifier that allowed TCR cDNA molecules to be counted accurately. Specific primers in the conserved constant-segment region were used to synthesize first-strand cDNA for the TCR alpha and beta chains. To control for contamination, every cDNA library was double barcoded, receiving both a SMART-Mk sample barcode and Illumina barcodes. Two successive PCR steps introduced TruSeq adapter sequences along with Illumina sample barcodes. The TCR alpha and beta cDNA libraries were sequenced on the Illumina HiSeq platform using custom primers. Regarding the original processing steps: MiGEC was used to process raw reads and extract unique molecular identifiers, and MiXCR was used to find CDR3 positions. Recombination models were inferred per individual with the repgenHMM and IGoR tools using an EM algorithm. Shared clonotype analysis was performed with the tcR package in R, normalizing sharing by the product of cloneset sizes. Out-of-frame nonproductive sequences were analyzed to study raw recombination free of thymic and clonal selection effects. Through fastp at Q25 and MiXCR, TCRdb rebuilt clones from the public reads, retaining in-frame beta chains. Duplicate CDR3 protein sequences are folded into a single record with the most common DNA and genes. The V and J calls here are based on TCRdb, not the publication. The sample yields about 720,000 distinct CDR3 sequences; 8.6% were counted once. The biggest ten clones account for approximately 0.94% of the sample.

Looking up the germline V gene yields CDR1 SGHAT and CDR2 FQNNGV. Trimming removed 6 bases from V and 0 bases from J; the gene matches leave 7 bases unexplained. The CDR3 runs 16 residues from the cysteine to the phenylalanine. The retained sequence is limited to the CDR3, 48 bases, with the frame set at the first base. The data also belong to a second study, concerning yellow fever vaccine responses in identical twins. The second investigation adds: According to the authors, in identical twins the way T cells responded to vaccination appeared partly convergent and partly personalized. In identical twins, the study followed T cell clones that responded to the vaccine with precision.

The sequence derives from a woman aged 18-30 years in good health. What was sequenced was PBMCs. This sequence uses TRBV11-2 and TRBJ2-2; 7 junctional bases match TRBD1. At the DNA level, the sequence is TGTGCCAGCAGGCCTCCGGGGACAGCGAACACCGGGGAGCTGTTTTTT. Its protein is CASRPPGTANTGELFF.